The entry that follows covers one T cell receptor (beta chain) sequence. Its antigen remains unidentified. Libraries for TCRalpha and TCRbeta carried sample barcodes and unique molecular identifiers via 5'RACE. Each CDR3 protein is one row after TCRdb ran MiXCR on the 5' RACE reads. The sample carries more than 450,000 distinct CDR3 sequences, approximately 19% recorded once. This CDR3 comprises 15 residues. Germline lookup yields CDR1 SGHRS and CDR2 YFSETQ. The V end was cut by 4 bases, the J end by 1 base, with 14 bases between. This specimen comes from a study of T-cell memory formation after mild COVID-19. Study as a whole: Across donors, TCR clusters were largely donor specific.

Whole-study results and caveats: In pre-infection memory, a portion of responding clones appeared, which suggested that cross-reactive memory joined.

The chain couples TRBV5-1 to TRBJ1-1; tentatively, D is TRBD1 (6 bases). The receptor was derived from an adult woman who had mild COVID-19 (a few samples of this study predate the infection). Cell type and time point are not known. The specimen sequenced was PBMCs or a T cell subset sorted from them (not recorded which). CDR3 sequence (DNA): TGCGCCAGCAGCGCACAGGGTTCGTCGAACACTGAAGCTTTCTTT. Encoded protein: CASSAQGSSNTEAFF. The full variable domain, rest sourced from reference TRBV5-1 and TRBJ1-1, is KAGVTQTPRYLIKTRGQQVTLSCSPISGHRSVSWYQQTPGQGLQFLFEYFSETQRNKGNFPGRFSGRQFSNSRSEMNVSTLELGDSALYLCASSAQGSSNTEAFFGQGTRLTVV.